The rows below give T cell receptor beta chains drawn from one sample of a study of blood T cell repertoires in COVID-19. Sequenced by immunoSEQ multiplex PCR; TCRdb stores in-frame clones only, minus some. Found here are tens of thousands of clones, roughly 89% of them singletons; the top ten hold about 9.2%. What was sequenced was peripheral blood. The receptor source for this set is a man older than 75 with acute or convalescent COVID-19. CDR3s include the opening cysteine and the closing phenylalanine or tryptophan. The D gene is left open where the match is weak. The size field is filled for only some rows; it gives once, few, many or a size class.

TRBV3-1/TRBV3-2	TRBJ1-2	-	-	TGTGCCAGCAGCCAAGATCAGCGGGGTCCTGGCTACACCTTC	CASSQDQRGPGYTF
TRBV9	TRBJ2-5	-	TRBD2	TGTGCCAGCAGCGTAGCAGTCGCCGTTAGCGGGGAGACCCAGTACTTC	CASSVAVAVSGETQYF
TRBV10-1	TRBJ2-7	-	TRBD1	TGCGCCAGCAGCCGGGACAGGGGCGGGGAGCAGTACTTC	CASSRDRGGEQYF
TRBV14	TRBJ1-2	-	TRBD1	TGTGCCAGCAGCCCAACAGGGGGTTTTGGCTACACCTTC	CASSPTGGFGYTF
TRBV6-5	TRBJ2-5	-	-	TGTGCCAGCAGTTACGTCGGAAGCGGCCGAGGGACCCAGTACTTC	CASSYVGSGRGTQYF
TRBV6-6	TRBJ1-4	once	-	TGTGCCAGCAGTTACTCGAGTCAGGGTGTCTCTGAAAAACTGTTTTTT	CASSYSSQGVSEKLFF
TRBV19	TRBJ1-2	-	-	TGTGCCAGTAGCCCGGGACACGAAAGGGGCTATGGCTACACCTTC	CASSPGHERGYGYTF
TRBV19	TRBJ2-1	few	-	TGTGCCAGTAGAGTAGACAATGAGCAGTTCTTC	CASRVDNEQFF
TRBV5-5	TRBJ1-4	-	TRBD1	TGTGCCAGCAGCTTAGGGACAGGGCTGGAAAAACTGTTTTTT	CASSLGTGLEKLFF
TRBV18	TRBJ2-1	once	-	TGTGCCAGCTCACCACCGGGGGGCTACAATGAGCAGTTCTTC	CASSPPGGYNEQFF
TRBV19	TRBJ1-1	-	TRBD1	TGTGCCAGCTCCATGGGGACAGGGAACACTGAAGCTTTCTTT	CASSMGTGNTEAFF
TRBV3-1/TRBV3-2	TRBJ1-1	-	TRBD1	TGTGCCAGCAGCCCCACAGGGGGCTCGGGCACTGAAGCTTTCTTT	CASSPTGGSGTEAFF
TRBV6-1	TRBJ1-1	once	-	TGTGCCAGCAGTGAGGGGCGGTACACTGAAGCTTTCTTT	CASSEGRYTEAFF
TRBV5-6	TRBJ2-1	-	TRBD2	TGTGCCAGCAGCTTGGTTCTAGCGGGGGGGTCAGGTGAGCAGTTCTTC	CASSLVLAGGSGEQFF
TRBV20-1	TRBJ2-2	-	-	TGCAGTGGACAGAACACCGGGGAGCTGTTTTTT	CSGQNTGELFF
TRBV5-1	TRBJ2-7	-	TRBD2	TGCGCCAGCAGCGGGACTAGTCCCCACGAGCAGTACTTC	CASSGTSPHEQYF
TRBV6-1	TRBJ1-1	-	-	TGTGCCAGCAGTGAAATCGGAGGTGAGGACACTGAAGCTTTCTTT	CASSEIGGEDTEAFF
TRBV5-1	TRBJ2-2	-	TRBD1	TGCGCCAGCAGCCCAGGACAGGGGACGAACACCGGGGAGCTGTTTTTT	CASSPGQGTNTGELFF
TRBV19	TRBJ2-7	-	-	TGTGCCAGTAGTATAGTCGGGGGTCGGCGAAGCTACGAGCAGTACTTC	CASSIVGGRRSYEQYF
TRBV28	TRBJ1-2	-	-	TGTGCCAGCAGTTCCGTGGGACACGTAAACTATGGCTACACCTTC	CASSSVGHVNYGYTF
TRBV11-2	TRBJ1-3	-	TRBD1	TGTGCCAGCAGCTTCCAGGGGGCTAATGGAAACACCATATATTTT	CASSFQGANGNTIYF
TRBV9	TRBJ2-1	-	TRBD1	TGTGCCAGCAGCCGGGACAGTGAGCAGTTCTTC	CASSRDSEQFF
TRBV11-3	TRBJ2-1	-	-	TGTGCCAGCAGCTTAAGAGGGAGAGACAATGAGCAGTTCTTC	CASSLRGRDNEQFF
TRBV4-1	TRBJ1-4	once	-	TGCGCCAGCAGCCAAGTAGCCGGGGATGAGGAAAAACTGTTTTTT	CASSQVAGDEEKLFF
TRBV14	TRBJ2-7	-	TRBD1	TGTGCCAGCAGCCAAGAGACAGGGATATACGAGCAGTACTTC	CASSQETGIYEQYF
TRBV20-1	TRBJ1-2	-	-	TGCAGTGCCCTGACACAAAATGGCTACACCTTC	CSALTQNGYTF
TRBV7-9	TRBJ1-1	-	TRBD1	TGTGCCAGCAGCTTAGCGGAGGGGGCGGGAGCTTTCTTT	CASSLAEGAGAFF
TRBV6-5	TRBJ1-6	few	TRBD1	TGTGCCAGCAGTTACAGGGACAGGGGCAAGTCACCCCTCCACTTT	CASSYRDRGKSPLHF
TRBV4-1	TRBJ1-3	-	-	TGCGCCAGCAGCCAAGATCGGACAGCTGGAAACACCATATATTTT	CASSQDRTAGNTIYF
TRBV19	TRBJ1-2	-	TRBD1	TGTGCCAGTAGCCCGACAGGGGTAGGGGTCTATGGCTACACCTTC	CASSPTGVGVYGYTF
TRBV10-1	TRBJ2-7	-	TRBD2	TGCGCCAGCAGTGGGGGACTAGCGGGGGATAAGGAGTACTTC	CASSGGLAGDKEYF
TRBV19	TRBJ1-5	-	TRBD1	TGTGCCAGTAGTATTAACAGGGGGAATCAGCCCCAGCATTTT	CASSINRGNQPQHF
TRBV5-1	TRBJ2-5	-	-	TGCGCCAGCCAGAGGGCAGAGACCCAGTACTTC	CASQRAETQYF
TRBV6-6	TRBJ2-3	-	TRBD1	TGTGCCAGCAGTCAGGGGGCGATTACAGATACGCAGTATTTT	CASSQGAITDTQYF
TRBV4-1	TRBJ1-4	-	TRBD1	TGCGCCAGCAGCCAAGTAAGGCCAGGGGGCTCGGAAAAACTGTTTTTT	CASSQVRPGGSEKLFF
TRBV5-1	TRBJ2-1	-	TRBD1	TGCGCCAGCAGCTGGGGACAGGGGGCCAATGAGCAGTTCTTC	CASSWGQGANEQFF
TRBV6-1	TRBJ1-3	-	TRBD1	TGTGCCAGCAGTGAAACGGGACAGGCTGCTGGAAACACCATATATTTT	CASSETGQAAGNTIYF
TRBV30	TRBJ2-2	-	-	TGTGCCTGGAGTAACAGGGTCGCCGGGGAGCTGTTTTTT	CAWSNRVAGELFF
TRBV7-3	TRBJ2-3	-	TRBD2	TGTGCCAGCAGCTTCTCGACGGGGGGGACAGATACGCAGTATTTT	CASSFSTGGTDTQYF
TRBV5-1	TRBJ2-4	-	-	TGCGCCAGCAGCTTGTCCGGGGACAAAAACATTCAGTACTTC	CASSLSGDKNIQYF
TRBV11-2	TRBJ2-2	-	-	TGTGCCAGCAGCCCTAGCTTGGGGGAGCTGTTTTTT	CASSPSLGELFF
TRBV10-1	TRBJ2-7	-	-	TGCGCCAGCAGTGCACTAGGGTCGTACGAGCAGTACTTC	CASSALGSYEQYF
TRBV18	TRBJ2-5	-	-	TGTGCCAGCTCACTCCAAAACGTAAGGGGAAAAGAGACCCAGTACTTC	CASSLQNVRGKETQYF
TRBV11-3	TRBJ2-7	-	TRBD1	TGTGCCAGCAGCCTCACAGGGGGCGAGCAGTACTTC	CASSLTGGEQYF
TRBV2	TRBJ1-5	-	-	TGTGCCAGCTCCGGGGGAGGCAATCAGCCCCAGCATTTT	CASSGGGNQPQHF
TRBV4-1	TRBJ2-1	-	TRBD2	TGCGCCAGCAGCGCCCGGACTAGCGGGAACAATGAGCAGTTCTTC	CASSARTSGNNEQFF
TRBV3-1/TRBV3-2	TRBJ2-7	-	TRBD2	TGTGCCAGCAGCCCGGGCGGGAGGCTCTCCTACGAGCAGTACTTC	CASSPGGRLSYEQYF
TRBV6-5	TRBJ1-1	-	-	TGTGCCAGCAGTTACATTGGCATGAACACTGAAGCTTTCTTT	CASSYIGMNTEAFF
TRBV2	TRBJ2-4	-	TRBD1	TGTGCCAGCAGCCTCGGGACAGGGGTGGGCAAAAACATTCAGTACTTC	CASSLGTGVGKNIQYF
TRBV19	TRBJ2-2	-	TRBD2	TGTGCCAGTAGTATAACAGCGGGAGGGACGACCGGGGAGCTGTTTTTT	CASSITAGGTTGELFF
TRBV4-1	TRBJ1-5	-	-	TGCGCCAGCAGCCGCACACAGGATTTTCCCCAGCATTTT	CASSRTQDFPQHF
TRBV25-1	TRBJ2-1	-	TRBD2	TGTGCCAGCAGTGGCACCGGGACTAGCTCCTTGGATGAGCAGTTCTTC	CASSGTGTSSLDEQFF
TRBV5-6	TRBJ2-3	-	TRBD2	TGTGCCAGCAGCCCCGGGACTAGCGGGGATACGCAGTATTTT	CASSPGTSGDTQYF
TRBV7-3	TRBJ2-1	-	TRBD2	TGTGCCAGCAGCTTAAACCCTAGCGGGATTGGCAATGAGCAGTTCTTC	CASSLNPSGIGNEQFF
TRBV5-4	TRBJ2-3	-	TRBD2	TGTGCCAGCAGCCAGACCAGCGGGAGCCGGACAGATACGCAGTATTTT	CASSQTSGSRTDTQYF
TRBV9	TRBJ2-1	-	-	TGTGCCAGCAGCGTAGCACTAGCCTTCAATGAGCAGTTCTTC	CASSVALAFNEQFF